Detailed here is one T cell receptor beta chain. This record belongs to a study of CD8 T cells in ankylosing spondylitis. The germline V gene encodes CDR1 DFQATT and CDR2 SNEGSKA (reference sequence). This CDR3 is 12 amino acids long. The V and J ends lost 6 bases and 5 bases respectively, with 11 bases between them. Quantitative 5'-RACE with molecular barcodes generated TCR beta libraries. From the 5' RACE reads, TCRdb called clonotypes with MiXCR, one entry per CDR3 protein. The table has fewer than 25,000 distinct CDR3 sequences, roughly 13% seen once; the top ten hold about a third. V usage is TRBV20-1 and J usage is TRBJ2-1, with a possible D match to TRBD2 (6 bases). The clonotype originates from a male donor with ankylosing spondylitis or in good health (not recorded which). Sequencing was done on a sample of blood. The CDR3, as DNA: TGCAGTGCGGATCGGACTAACAATGAGCAGTTCTTC. This sequence encodes CSADRTNNEQFF.